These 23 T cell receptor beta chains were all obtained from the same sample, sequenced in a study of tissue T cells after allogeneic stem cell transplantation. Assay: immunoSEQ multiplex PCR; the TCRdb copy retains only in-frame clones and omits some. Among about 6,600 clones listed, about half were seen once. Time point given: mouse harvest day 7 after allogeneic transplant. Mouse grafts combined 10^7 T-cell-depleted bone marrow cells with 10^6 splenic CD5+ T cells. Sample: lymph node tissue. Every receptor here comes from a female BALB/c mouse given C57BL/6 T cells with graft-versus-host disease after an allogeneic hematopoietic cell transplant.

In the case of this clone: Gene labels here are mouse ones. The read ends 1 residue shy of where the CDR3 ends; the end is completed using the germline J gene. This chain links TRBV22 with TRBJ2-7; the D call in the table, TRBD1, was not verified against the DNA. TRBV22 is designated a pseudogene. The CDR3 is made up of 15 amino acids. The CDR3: CASRTTGASSYEQYF. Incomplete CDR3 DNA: TGTGCCAGCAGGACGACAGGGGCCAGCTCCTATGAACAGTAC.

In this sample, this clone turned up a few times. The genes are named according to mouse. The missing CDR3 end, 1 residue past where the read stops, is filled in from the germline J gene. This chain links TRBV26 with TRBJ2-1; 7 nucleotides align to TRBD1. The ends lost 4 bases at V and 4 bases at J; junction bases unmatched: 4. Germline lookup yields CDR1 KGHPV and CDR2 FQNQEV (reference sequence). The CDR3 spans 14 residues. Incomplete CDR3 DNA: TGTGCCAGCAGTCCCCCGGGACAGTATGCTGAGCAGTTC. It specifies CASSPPGQYAEQF. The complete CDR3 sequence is CASSPPGQYAEQFF.

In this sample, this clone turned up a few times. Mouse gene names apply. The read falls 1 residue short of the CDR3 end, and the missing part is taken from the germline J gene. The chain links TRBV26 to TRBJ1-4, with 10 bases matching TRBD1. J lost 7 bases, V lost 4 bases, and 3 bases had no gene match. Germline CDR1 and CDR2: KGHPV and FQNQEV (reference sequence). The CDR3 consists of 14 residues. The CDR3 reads CASSPGTGVERLFF. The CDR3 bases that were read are TGTGCCAGCAGTCCTGGGACAGGGGTCGAAAGATTATTT.

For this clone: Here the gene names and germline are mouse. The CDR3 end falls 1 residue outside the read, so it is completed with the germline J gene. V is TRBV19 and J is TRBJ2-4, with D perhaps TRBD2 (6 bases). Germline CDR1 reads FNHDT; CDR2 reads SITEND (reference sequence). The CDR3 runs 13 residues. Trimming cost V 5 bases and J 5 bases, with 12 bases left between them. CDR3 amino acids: CASRTWGGNTLYF. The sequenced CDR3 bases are TGTGCCAGCAGGACCTGGGGAGGAAACACCTTGTAC.

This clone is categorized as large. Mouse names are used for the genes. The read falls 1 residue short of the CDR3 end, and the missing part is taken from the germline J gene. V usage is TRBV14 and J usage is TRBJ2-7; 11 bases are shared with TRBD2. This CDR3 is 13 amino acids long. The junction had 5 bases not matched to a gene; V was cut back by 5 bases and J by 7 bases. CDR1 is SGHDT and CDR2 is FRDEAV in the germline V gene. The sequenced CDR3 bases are TGTGCCAGCAGCACTGGGGGGGCGCGGGAACAGTAC. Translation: CASSTGGAREQY. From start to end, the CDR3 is CASSTGGAREQYF. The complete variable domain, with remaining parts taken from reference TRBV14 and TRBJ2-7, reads EAGVTQSPRYAVLQEGQAVSFWCDPISGHDTLYWYQQPRDQGPQLLVYFRDEAVIDNSQLPSDRFSAVRPKGTNSTLKIQSAKQGDTATYLCASSTGGAREQYFGPGTRLTVL.

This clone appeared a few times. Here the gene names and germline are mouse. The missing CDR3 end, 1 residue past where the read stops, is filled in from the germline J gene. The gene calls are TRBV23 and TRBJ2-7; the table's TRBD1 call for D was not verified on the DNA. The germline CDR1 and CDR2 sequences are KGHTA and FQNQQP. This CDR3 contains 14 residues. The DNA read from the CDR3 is TGCTCCAGCAGTCCCGGGACAGGGCCCTATGAACAGTAC. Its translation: CSSSPGTGPYEQY. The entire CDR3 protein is CSSSPGTGPYEQYF.

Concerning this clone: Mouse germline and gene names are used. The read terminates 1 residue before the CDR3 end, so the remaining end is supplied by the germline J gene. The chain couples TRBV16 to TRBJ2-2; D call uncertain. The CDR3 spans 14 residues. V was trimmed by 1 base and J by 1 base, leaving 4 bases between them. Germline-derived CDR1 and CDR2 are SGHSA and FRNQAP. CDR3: CASSLAENTGQLYF. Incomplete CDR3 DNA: TGTGCAAGCAGCTTAGCTGAAAACACCGGGCAGCTCTAC.

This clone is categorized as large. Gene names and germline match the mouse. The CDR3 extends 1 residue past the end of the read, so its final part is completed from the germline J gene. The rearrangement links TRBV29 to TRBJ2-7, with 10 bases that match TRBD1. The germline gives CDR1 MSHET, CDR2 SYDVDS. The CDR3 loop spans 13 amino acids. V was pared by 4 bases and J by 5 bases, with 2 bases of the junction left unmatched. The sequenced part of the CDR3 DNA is TGTGCTAGCAGTTCCGGGACAGGGGATGAACAGTAC. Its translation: CASSSGTGDEQY. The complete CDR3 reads CASSSGTGDEQYF.

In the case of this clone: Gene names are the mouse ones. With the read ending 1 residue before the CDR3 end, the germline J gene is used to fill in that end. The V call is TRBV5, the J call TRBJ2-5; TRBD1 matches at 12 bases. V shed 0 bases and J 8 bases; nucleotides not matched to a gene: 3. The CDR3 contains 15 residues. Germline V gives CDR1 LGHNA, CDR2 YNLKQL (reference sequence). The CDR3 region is CASSQEGQGAGTQYF. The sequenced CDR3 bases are TGTGCCAGCAGCCAAGAGGGACAGGGGGCTGGCACCCAGTAC.

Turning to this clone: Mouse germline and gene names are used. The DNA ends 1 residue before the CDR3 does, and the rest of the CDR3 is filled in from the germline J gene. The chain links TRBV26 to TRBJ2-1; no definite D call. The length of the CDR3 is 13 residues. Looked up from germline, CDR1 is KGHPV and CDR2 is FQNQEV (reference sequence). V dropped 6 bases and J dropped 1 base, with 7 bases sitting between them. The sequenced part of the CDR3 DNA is TGTGCCAGCAGCCCGGACAACTATGCTGAGCAGTTC. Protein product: CASSPDNYAEQF. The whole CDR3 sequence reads CASSPDNYAEQFF.

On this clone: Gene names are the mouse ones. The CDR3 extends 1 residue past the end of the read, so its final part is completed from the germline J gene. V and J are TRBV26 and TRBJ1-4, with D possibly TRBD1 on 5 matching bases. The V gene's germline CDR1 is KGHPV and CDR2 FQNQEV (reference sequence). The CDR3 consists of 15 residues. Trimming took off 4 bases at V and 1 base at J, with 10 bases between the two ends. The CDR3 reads CASSPTGGSNERLFF. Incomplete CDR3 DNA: TGTGCCAGCAGTCCCACGGGGGGTTCCAACGAAAGATTATTT.

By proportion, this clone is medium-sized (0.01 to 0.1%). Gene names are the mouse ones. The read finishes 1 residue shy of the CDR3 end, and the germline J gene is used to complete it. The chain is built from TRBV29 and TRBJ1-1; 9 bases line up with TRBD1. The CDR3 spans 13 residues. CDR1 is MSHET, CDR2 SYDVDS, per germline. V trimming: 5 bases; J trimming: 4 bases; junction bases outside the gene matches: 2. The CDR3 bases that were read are TGTGCTAGCAGTCTGGGACAGGGCACAGAAGTCTTC. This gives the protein CASSLGQGTEVF. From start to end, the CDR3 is CASSLGQGTEVFF.

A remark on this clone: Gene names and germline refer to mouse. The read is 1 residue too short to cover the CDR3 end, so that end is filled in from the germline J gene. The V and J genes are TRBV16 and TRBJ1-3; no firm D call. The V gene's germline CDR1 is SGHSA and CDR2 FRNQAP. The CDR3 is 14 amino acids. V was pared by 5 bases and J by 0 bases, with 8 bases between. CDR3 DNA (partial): TGTGCAAGCAGCCTCCAGGATTCTGGAAATACGCTCTAT. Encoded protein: CASSLQDSGNTLY. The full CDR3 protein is CASSLQDSGNTLYF.

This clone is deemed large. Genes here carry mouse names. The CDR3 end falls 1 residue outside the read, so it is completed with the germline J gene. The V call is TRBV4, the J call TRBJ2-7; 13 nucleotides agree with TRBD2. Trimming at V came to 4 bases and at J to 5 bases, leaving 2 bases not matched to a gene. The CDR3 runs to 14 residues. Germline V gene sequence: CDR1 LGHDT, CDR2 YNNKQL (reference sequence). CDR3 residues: CASSSGTGGDEQYF. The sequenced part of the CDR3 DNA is TGTGCCAGCAGCTCCGGGACTGGGGGGGATGAACAGTAC.

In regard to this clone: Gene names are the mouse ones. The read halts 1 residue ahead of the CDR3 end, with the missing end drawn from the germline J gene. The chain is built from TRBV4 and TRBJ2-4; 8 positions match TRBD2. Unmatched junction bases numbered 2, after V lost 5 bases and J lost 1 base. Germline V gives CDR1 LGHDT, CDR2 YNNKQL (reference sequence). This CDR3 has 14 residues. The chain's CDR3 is CASSKLGGQNTLYF. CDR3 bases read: TGTGCCAGCAGCAAACTGGGGGGTCAAAACACCTTGTAC.

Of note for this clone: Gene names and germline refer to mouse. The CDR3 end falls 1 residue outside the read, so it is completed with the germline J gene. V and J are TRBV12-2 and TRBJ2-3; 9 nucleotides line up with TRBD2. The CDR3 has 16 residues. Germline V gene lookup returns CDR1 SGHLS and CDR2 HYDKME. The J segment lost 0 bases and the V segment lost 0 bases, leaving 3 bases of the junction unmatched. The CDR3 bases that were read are TGTGCCAGCTCTCTCGCCTGGGGGGGTAGTGCAGAAACGCTGTAT. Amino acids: CASSLAWGGSAETLY. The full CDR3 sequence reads CASSLAWGGSAETLYF. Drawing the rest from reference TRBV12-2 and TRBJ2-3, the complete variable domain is NSGVVQSPRYIIKGKGERSILKCIPISGHLSVAWYQQTQGQELKFFIQHYDKMERDKGNLPSRFSVQQFDDYHSEMNMSALELEDSAVYFCASSLAWGGSAETLYFGSGTRLTVL.

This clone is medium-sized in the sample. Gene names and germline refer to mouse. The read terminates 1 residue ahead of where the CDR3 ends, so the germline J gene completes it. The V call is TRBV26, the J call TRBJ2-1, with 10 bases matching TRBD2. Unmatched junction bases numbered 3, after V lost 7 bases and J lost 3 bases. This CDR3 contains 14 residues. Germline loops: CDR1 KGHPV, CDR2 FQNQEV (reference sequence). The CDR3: CASTRDWGYAEQFF. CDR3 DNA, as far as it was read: TGTGCCAGCACCCGGGACTGGGGCTATGCTGAGCAGTTC.

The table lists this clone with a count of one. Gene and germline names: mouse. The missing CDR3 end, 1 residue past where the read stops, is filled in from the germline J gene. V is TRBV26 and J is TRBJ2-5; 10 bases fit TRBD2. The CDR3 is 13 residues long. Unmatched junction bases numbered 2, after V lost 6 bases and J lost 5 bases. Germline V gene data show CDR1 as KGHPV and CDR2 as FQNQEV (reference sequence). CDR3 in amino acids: CASRRDWGDTQYF. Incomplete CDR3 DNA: TGTGCCAGCAGACGGGACTGGGGAGACACCCAGTAC.

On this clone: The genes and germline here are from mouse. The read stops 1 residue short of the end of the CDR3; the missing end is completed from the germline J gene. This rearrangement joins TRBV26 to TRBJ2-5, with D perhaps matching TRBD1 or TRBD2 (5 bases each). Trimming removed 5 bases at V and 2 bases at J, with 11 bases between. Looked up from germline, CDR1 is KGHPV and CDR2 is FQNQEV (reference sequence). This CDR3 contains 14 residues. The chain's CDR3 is CASSRRGLQDTQYF. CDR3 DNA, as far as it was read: TGTGCCAGCAGTAGGAGGGGCCTCCAAGACACCCAGTAC. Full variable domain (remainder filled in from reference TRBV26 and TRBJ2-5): NSKVIQTPRYLVKGQGQKAKMRCIPEKGHPVVFWYQQNKNNEFKFLINFQNQEVLQQIDMTEKRFSAECPSNSPCSLEIQSSEAGDSALYLCASSRRGLQDTQYFGPGTRLLVL.

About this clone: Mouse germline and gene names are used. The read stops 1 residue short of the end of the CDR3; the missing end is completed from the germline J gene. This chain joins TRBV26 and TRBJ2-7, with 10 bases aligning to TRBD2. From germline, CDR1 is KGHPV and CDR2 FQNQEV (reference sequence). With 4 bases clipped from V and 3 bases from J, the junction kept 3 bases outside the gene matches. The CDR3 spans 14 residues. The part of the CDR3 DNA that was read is TGTGCCAGCAGTCCCGGGACTGGGGTCTATGAACAGTAC. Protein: CASSPGTGVYEQY. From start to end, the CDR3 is CASSPGTGVYEQYF.

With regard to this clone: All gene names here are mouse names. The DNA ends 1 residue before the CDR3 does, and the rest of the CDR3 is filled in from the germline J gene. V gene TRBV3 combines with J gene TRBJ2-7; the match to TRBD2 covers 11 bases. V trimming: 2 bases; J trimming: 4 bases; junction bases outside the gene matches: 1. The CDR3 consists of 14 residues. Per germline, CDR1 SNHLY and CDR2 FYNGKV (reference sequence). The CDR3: CASSLRTGGYEQYF. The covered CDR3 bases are TGTGCCAGCAGCTTAAGGACTGGGGGGTATGAACAGTAC. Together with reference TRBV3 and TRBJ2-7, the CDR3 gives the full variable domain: GPKVLQIPSHQIIDMGQMVTLNCDPVSNHLYFYWYKQILGQQMEFLVNFYNGKVMEKSKLFKDQFSVERPDGSYFTLKIQPTALEDSAVYFCASSLRTGGYEQYFGPGTRLTVL.

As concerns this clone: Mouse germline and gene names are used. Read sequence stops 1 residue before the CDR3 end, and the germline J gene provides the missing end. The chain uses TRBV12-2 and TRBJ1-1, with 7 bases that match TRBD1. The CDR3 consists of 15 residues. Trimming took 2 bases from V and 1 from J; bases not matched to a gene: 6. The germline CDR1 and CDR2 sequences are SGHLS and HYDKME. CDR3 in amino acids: CASSPGQAINTEVFF. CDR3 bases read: TGTGCCAGCTCTCCAGGACAGGCCATAAACACAGAAGTCTTC.

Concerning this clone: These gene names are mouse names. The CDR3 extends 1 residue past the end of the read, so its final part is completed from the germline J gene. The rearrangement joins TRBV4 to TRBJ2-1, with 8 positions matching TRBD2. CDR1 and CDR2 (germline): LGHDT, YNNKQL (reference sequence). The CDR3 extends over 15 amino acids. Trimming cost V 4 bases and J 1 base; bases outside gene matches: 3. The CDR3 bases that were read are TGTGCCAGCAGCTTCTGGGGGGCGAACTATGCTGAGCAGTTC. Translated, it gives CASSFWGANYAEQF. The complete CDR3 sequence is CASSFWGANYAEQFF.